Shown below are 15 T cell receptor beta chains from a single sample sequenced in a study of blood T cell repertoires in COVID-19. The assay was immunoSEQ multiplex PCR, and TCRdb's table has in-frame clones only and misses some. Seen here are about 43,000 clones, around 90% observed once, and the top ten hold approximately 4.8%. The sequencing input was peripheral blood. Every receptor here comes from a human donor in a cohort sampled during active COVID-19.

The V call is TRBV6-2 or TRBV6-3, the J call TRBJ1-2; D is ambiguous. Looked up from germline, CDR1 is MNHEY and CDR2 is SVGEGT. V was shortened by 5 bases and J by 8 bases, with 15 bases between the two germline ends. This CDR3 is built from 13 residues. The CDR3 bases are TGTGCCAGCAGTGTTAGCCAGCTTTTGGGCTACACCTTC. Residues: CASSVSQLLGYTF.

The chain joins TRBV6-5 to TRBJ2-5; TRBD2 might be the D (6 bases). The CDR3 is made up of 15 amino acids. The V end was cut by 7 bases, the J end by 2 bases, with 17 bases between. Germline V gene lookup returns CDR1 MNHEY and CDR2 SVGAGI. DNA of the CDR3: TGTGCCAGCACCACCAGCCCCCGGGGGCAAGAGACCCAGTACTTC. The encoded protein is CASTTSPRGQETQYF.

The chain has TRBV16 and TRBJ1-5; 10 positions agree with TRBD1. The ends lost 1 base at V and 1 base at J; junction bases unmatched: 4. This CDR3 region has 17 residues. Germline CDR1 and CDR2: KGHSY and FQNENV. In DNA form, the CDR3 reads TGTGCCAGCAGCCAATATCGGACAGGGGGGAGCAATCAGCCCCAGCATTTT. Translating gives CASSQYRTGGSNQPQHF.

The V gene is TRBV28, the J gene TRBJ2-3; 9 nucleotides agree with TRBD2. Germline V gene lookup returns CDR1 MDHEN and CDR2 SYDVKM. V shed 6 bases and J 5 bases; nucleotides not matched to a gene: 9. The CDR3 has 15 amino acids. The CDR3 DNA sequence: TGTGCCAGCAGGGATAGCGGGAGATACGAAGATACGCAGTATTTT. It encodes CASRDSGRYEDTQYF.

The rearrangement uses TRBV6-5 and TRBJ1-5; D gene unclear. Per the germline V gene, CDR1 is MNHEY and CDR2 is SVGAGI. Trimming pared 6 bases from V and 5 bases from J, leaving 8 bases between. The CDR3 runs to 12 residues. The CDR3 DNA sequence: TGTGCCAGCAGCGCAGTTTATCAGCCCCAGCATTTT. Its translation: CASSAVYQPQHF.

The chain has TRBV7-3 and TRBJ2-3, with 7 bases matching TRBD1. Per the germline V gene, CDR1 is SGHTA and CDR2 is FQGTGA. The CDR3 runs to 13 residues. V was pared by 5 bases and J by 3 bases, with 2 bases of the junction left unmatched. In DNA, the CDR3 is TGTGCCAGCAGCGCGACAGGGACAGATACGCAGTATTTT. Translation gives CASSATGTDTQYF. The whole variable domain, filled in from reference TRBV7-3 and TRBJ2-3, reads GAGVSQTPSNKVTEKGKYVELRCDPISGHTALYWYRQSLGQGPEFLIYFQGTGAADDSGLPNDRFFAVRPEGSVSTLKIQRTERGDSAVYLCASSATGTDTQYFGPGTRLTVL.

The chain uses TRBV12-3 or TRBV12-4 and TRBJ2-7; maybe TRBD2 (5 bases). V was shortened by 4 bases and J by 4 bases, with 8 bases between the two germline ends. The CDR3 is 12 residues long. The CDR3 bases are TGTGCCAGCAGTTCGGGGTGGTACGAGCAGTACTTC. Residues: CASSSGWYEQYF.

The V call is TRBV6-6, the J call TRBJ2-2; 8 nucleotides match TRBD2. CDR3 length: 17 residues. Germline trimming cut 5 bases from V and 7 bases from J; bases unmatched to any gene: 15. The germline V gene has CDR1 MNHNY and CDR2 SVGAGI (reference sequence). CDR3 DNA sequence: TGTGCCAGCAGTCGAACTAATAGCGGGGAACGTGTCGGGGAGCTGTTTTTT. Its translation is CASSRTNSGERVGELFF.

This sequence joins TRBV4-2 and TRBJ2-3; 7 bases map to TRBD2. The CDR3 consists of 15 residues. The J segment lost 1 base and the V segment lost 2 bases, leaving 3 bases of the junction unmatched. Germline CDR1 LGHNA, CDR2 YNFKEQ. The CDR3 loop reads CASSQSGTGTDTQYF. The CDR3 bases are TGTGCCAGCAGCCAAAGCGGGACGGGCACAGATACGCAGTATTTT.

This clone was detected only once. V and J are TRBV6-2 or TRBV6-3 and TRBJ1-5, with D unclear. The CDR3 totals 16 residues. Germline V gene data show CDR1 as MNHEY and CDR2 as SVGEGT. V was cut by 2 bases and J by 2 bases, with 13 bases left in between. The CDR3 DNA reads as TGTGCCAGCAGTTACCCCGGCATGGGAGGCAATCAGCCCCAGCATTTT. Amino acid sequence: CASSYPGMGGNQPQHF.

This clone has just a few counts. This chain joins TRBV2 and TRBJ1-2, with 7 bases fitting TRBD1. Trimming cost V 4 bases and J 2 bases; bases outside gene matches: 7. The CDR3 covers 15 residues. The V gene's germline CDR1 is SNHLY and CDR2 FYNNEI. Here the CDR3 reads CASSGLRQGNYGYTF. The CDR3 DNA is TGTGCCAGCAGTGGCCTCCGACAGGGCAACTATGGCTACACCTTC.

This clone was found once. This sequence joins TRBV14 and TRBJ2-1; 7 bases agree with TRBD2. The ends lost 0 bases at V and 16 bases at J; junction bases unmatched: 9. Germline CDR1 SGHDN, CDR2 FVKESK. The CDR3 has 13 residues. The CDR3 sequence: CASSQEGLGLRFF. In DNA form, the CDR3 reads TGTGCCAGCAGCCAAGAGGGGCTGGGACTACGATTCTTC.

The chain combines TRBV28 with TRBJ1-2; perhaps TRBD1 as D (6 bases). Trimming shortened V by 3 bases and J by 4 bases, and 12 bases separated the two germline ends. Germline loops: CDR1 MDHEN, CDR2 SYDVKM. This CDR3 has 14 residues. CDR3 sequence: CASSFRTVFYGYTF. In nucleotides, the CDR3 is TGTGCCAGCAGTTTCCGGACAGTCTTCTATGGCTACACCTTC.

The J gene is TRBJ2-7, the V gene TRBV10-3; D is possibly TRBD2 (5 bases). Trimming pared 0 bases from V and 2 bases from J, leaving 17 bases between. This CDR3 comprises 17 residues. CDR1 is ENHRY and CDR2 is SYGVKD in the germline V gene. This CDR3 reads CAISESGLNSFPYEQYF. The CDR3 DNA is TGTGCCATCAGTGAGTCAGGACTCAATAGTTTTCCCTACGAGCAGTACTTC.

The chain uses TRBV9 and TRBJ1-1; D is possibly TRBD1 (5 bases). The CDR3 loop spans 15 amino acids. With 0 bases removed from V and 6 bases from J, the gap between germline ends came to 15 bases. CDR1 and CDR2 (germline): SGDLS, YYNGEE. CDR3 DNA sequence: TGTGCCAGCAGCGTAGAGAGTCACAGGACCGCTGAAGCTTTCTTT. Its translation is CASSVESHRTAEAFF.